Included here is one T cell receptor beta chain sequence, with context. Membership in each cohort depended on participant-reported clinical history. The repertoire was sequenced with immunoSEQ multiplex PCR; TCRdb's copy has only in-frame clones and lacks some. The table includes 230,000 or so clones, around 89% detected once. The data derive from a study of blood T cell repertoires in COVID-19. Background on the study: Spain, Italy and the United States supplied samples that represented acute and convalescent COVID-19.

Germline assignment: CDR1 SGHAT and CDR2 FQNNGV. Trimming took off 5 bases at V and 6 bases at J, with 17 bases between the two ends. The CDR3 is 16 amino acids. The material sequenced was PBMCs or T cells enriched from blood (not recorded which). The genes are TRBV11-2 and TRBJ1-6, with D possibly matching TRBD1 (6 bases). This TCR was recovered from a woman in her thirties who had recovered from COVID-19. The CDR3 DNA follows: TGTGCCAGCAGCCATTACGTCCCCAGGGGTAATTCACCCCTCCACTTT. It is translated as CASSHYVPRGNSPLHF.